Detailed here is one T cell receptor (beta chain). Its target is unknown. Germline V gene sequence: CDR1 SGHKS, CDR2 YYEKEE (reference sequence). V lost 1 base and J 0 bases, leaving 7 bases between the germline ends. The CDR3 extends over 14 amino acids. The record originates from a study of shared clonotypes between healthy human individuals. Findings and caveats of the study: Naive CD4 clonotypes were shared across a few donors at roughly 4.6%.

Method: immunoSEQ multiplex PCR; TCRdb's copy keeps in-frame clones and lacks some. The table includes roughly 2,300,000 clones, roughly 92% detected once. This receptor was obtained from a man between 18 and 35 years old in good health. Some clones in this sample may be carry-over from other donors' samples. V is TRBV5-5 and J is TRBJ1-2, with a tentative D call TRBD1 (6 bases). The sequenced sample was naive CD4+ T cells from PBMCs. Subset of the sample: CD45RA+ positively selected. The CDR3 nucleotides read TGTGCCAGCAGCTTGACAGGGACTAACTATGGCTACACCTTC. Its translation: CASSLTGTNYGYTF. The full variable domain, with the rest looked up from reference TRBV5-5 and TRBJ1-2, is DAGVTQSPTHLIKTRGQQVTLRCSPISGHKSVSWYQQVLGQGPQFIFQYYEKEERGRGNFPDRFSARQFPNYSSELNVNALLLGDSALYLCASSLTGTNYGYTFGSGTRLTVV.